This entry describes one T cell receptor beta chain. Its specificity is unknown. The CDR3 end falls 3 residues outside the read, so it is completed with the germline J gene. The same CDR3 is also encoded by other DNA sequences in this sample. This entry is derived from a study of T cells in women clearing cervical HPV infection. Study-wide results and caveats: It is unknown whether associations predate infection; no effector/memory or HPV-specific sorting.

Clones were read by immunoSEQ multiplex PCR, and TCRdb kept only the in-frame ones, dropping some. This repertoire includes some 40,000 clones. The CDR3 runs to 15 residues. Germline V gives CDR1 SEHNR, CDR2 FQNEAQ (reference sequence). All participants had a single incident cervical HPV16 infection, and prevalent HPV16 infections were excluded. Sequenced input: blood buffy coat. J is TRBJ1-1 and V is TRBV7-9, with D unresolved. The sequence derives from a woman aged 18 to 75 with a cervical HPV16 infection that either progressed to CIN3+ or cleared (not recorded which). The chain's CDR3 is CASSTRLELKETAFF. The part of the CDR3 DNA that was read is TGTGCCAGCAGTACAAGACTAGAACTTAAAGAGACC.